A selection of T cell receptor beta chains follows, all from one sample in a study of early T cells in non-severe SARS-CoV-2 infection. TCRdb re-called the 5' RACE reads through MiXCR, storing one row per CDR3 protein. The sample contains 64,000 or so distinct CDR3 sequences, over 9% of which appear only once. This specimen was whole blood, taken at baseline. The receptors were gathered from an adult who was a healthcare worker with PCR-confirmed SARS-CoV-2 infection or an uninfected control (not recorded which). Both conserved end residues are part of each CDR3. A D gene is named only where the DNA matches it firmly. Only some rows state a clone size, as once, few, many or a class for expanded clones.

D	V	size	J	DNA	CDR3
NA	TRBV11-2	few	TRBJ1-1	TGTGCCAGCGTTCCTACAGGCGATGAAGCTTTCTTT	CASVPTGDEAFF
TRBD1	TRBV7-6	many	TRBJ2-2	TGTGCCAGCAGCCACAGGGGGTGGCCCCCCGTGACCGGGGAGCTGTTTTTT	CASSHRGWPPVTGELFF
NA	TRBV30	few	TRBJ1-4	TGTGCCTGGAGGGGCGGGTCAACTAATGAAAAACTGTTTTTT	CAWRGGSTNEKLFF
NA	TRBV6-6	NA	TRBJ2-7	TGTGCCAGCAGATTATCTAGGGGGGCGACCTACGAGCAGTACTTC	CASRLSRGATYEQYF
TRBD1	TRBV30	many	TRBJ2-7	TGTGCCTGGAAGGGGGCCTCCTACGAGCAGTACTTC	CAWKGASYEQYF
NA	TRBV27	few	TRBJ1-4	TGTGCCAGCAGTTTAGGGCCGGGGGGTTCGTTGGAAAAACTGTTTTTT	CASSLGPGGSLEKLFF
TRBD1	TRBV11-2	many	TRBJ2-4	TGTGCCAGCAGCTTAAACCTAGGGACAGGCCGACTAGCCAAAAACATTCAGTACTTC	CASSLNLGTGRLAKNIQYF
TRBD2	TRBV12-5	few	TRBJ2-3	TGTGCTAGTGGTTTGGGGGGACTAGCGGGTTTCGCAGATACGCAGTATTTT	CASGLGGLAGFADTQYF
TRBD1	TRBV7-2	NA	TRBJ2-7	TGTGCCAGCAGCCTGAGGGACAGGACCTACGAGCAGTACTTC	CASSLRDRTYEQYF
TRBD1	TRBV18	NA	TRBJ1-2	TGTGCCAGCTCACCAATGAGGACGGGACAGGGTTATGGCTACACCTTC	CASSPMRTGQGYGYTF
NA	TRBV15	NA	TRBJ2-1	TGTGCCACCAGCAGACTCTCCAATGAGCAGTTCTTC	CATSRLSNEQFF
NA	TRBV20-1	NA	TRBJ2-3	TGCAGTGCTAGAGATCTTGAAGGCGGAGGCACAGATACGCAGTATTTT	CSARDLEGGGTDTQYF
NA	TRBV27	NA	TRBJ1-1	TGTGCCAGCAGTTTATACGGCCTGAACACTGAAGCTTTCTTT	CASSLYGLNTEAFF
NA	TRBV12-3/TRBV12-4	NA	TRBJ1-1	TGTGCCAGCAGTCTACAGGCCATGAACACTGAAGCTTTCTTT	CASSLQAMNTEAFF
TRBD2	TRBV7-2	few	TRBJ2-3	TGTGCCAGCAGCTTAGCCGCGCGGACTAGCGGGGGGGCAAATACGCAGTATTTT	CASSLAARTSGGANTQYF
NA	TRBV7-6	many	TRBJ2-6	TGTGCCAGCATGGCCGTGTTCGGGGCCAACGTCCTGACTTTC	CASMAVFGANVLTF
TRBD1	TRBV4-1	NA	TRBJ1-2	TGCGCCAGCAGCCAAGGGGACAGGGCAGAAGGCTACACCTTC	CASSQGDRAEGYTF
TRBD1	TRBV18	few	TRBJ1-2	TGTGCCAGCTCGTCCCTTACCGGGACAGCCAAGGCCTATGGCTACACCTTC	CASSSLTGTAKAYGYTF
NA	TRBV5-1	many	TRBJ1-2	TGCGCCAGCAGCTTGGGAGGGGTCTTCTATGGCTACACCTTC	CASSLGGVFYGYTF
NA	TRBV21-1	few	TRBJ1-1	TGTGCCAGCAGCAAAGTTTGGCAGGCCGGGTCACCTTTGAACACTGAAGCTTTCTTT	CASSKVWQAGSPLNTEAFF
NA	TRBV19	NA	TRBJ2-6	TGTGCCAGTAGTATGGGCCCCCTGACTGGGGCCAACGTCCTGACTTTC	CASSMGPLTGANVLTF
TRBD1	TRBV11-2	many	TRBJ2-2	TGTGCCAGCAGCTTGGACAGGGGCGATACCGGGGAGCTGTTTTTT	CASSLDRGDTGELFF
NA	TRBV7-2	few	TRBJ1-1	TGTGCCAGCAGCTCGAAACAGGGTCACACTGAAGCTTTCTTT	CASSSKQGHTEAFF
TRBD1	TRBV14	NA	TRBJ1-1	TGTGCCAGCAGCCAAGGAAGTAAGACCGGGACAGTTCGCACTGAAGCTTTCTTT	CASSQGSKTGTVRTEAFF
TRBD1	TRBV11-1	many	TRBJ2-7	TGTGCCAGCAGCGATGGGACAGTGCGACCCTACGAGCAGTACTTC	CASSDGTVRPYEQYF
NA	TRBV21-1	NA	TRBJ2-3	TGTGCCAGCAGCAAATATCGGGTGGACTCCGCTAGCACAGATACGCAGTATTTT	CASSKYRVDSASTDTQYF